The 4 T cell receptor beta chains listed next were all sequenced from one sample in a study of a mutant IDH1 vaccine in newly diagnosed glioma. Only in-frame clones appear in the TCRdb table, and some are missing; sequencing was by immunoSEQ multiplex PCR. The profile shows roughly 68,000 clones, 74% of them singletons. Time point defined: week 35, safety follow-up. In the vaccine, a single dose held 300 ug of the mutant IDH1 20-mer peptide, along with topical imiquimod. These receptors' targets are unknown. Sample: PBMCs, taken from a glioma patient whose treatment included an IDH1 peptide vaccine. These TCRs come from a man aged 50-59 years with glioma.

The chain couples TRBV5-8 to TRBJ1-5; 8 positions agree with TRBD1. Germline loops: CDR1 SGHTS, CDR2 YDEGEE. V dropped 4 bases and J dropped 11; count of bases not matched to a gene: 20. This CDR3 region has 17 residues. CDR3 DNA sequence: TGTGCCAGCAGCCCAGGTGGCAGGGGGCGTTCTTTGGAGACCCAGCATTTT. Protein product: CASSPGGRGRSLETQHF. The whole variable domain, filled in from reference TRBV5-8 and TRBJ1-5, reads EAGVTQSPTHLIKTRGQQATLRCSPISGHTSVYWYQQALGLGLQFLLWYDEGEERNRGNFPPRFSGRQFPNYSSELNVNALELEDSALYLCASSPGGRGRSLETQHFGDGTRLSIL.

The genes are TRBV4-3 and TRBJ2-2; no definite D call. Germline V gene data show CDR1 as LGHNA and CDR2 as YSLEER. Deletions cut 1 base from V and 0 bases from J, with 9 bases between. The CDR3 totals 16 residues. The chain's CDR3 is CASSQVRQANTGELFF. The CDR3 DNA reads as TGCGCCAGCAGCCAAGTAAGGCAGGCGAACACCGGGGAGCTGTTTTTT.

The CDR3 spells CASSGLAGGNTGELFF. The CDR3 nucleotides read TGTGCCAGCAGCGGTCTTGCGGGGGGCAACACCGGGGAGCTGTTTTTT. This chain links TRBV9 with TRBJ2-2; 8 bases line up with TRBD2. CDR3 length equals 16 residues. Germline lookup yields CDR1 SGDLS and CDR2 YYNGEE. V was pared by 3 bases and J by 2 bases, with 6 bases of the junction left unmatched.

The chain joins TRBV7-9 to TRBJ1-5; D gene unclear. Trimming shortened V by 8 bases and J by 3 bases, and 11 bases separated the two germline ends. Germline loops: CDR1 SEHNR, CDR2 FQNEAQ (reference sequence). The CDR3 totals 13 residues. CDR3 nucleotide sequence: TGTGCCAGCGGGCGGGGTAACAATCAGCCCCAGCATTTT. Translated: CASGRGNNQPQHF.